Below, one TCR beta chain is given with its context. Antigen: not known. Germline-derived CDR1 and CDR2 are GTSNPN and SVGIG (reference sequence). J lost 5 bases, V lost 2 bases, and 7 bases had no gene match. The CDR3 contains 16 residues. A second PCR of 7 to 11 cycles used a sample-barcoded 5' primer and a J-beta primer mix. TCRdb ran MiXCR on the 5' RACE reads and lists one entry per CDR3 protein. The sample has around 1.7 million distinct CDR3 sequences, about 28% seen once. This record belongs to a study of blood T cells in healthy people across ages. On the study more broadly: Through template switching, about one barcoded beta molecule was captured per two T cells, as measured in model experiments. Study-wide results and limits: Diversity figures derived from one million T cells were judged to underestimate the true value.

Sequencing was done on a sample of blood. The V and J genes are TRBV30 and TRBJ2-5, with TRBD2 identical over 14 bases. The receptor was derived from a woman younger than 45 in good health. CDR3: CAWSPGTSGRGETQYF. CDR3 coding DNA: TGTGCCTGGAGTCCCGGGACTAGCGGGAGAGGTGAGACCCAGTACTTC.